This entry is about one T cell receptor beta chain. In germline, CDR1 is SEHNR, CDR2 FQNEAQ (reference sequence). The CDR3 extends over 18 amino acids. V lost 5 bases and J lost 6; bases outside the gene matches: 12. This entry is derived from a study of blood T cell repertoires in COVID-19. Study in general: Samples of COVID-19 (acute and convalescent) were obtained from the United States, Italy and Spain.

The assay was immunoSEQ multiplex PCR, and TCRdb's table has in-frame clones only and misses some. The sample yields fewer than 500,000 clones, roughly 90% seen once. This TCR came from a woman in her twenties or thirties with acute or convalescent COVID-19. The V gene is TRBV7-9, the J gene TRBJ2-1; 14 bases are shared with TRBD2. Sequenced material: peripheral blood. The CDR3 spells CASSLYPGTSGGGNEQFF. Written as DNA, the CDR3 is TGTGCCAGCAGCCTTTATCCCGGGACTAGCGGGGGAGGCAATGAGCAGTTCTTC.